These T cell receptor beta chains were read from a single sample in a study of blood T cell repertoires in COVID-19. The table came from immunoSEQ multiplex PCR; TCRdb's copy has only in-frame clones and leaves some out. Of roughly 200,000 clones listed, around four fifths are singletons. The sequencing input was peripheral blood. These receptors were obtained from a woman over 75 with active or convalescent COVID-19. The CDR3 runs from the conserved cysteine through the conserved F or W. A D gene is named only where the DNA matches it firmly. Not every row has a clone size; where given, it reads once, few, many or a size class.

CDR3 length	D gene	clone size	V gene	J gene	CDR3 DNA	CDR3 protein
16	TRBD2	few	TRBV5-1	TRBJ2-1	TGCGCCAGCAGCTTGGCCTTAGCGGGAGATAGCAATGAGCAGTTCTTC	CASSLALAGDSNEQFF
15	-	-	TRBV7-2	TRBJ1-1	TGTGCCAGCAGCGAAGCTCCGGGGATGGGCACTGAAGCTTTCTTT	CASSEAPGMGTEAFF
17	-	once	TRBV4-2	TRBJ1-1	TGTGCCAGCAGCCTCACTCCCGGGGGGGCCCAGGGTACTGAAGCTTTCTTT	CASSLTPGGAQGTEAFF
18	TRBD2	-	TRBV5-1	TRBJ2-1	TGCGCCAGCAGCCCTTGGCTAGCGGGAGACTTGCCCTACAATGAGCAGTTCTTC	CASSPWLAGDLPYNEQFF
14	-	-	TRBV28	TRBJ2-7	TGTGCCAGCAGTTCGGTGGAGCACTTCTACGAGCAGTACTTC	CASSSVEHFYEQYF
12	-	few	TRBV12-3/TRBV12-4	TRBJ1-1	TGTGCCAGCAGTGTTAAGAACACTGAAGCTTTCTTT	CASSVKNTEAFF
14	TRBD1	-	TRBV28	TRBJ1-4	TGTGCCAGCAGTAGCTATGGACAGGATGAAAAACTGTTTTTT	CASSSYGQDEKLFF
14	TRBD1	-	TRBV7-2	TRBJ1-5	TGTGCCAGCAGCCTGACAGGGGGAGGACAGCCCCAGCATTTT	CASSLTGGGQPQHF
15	TRBD2	-	TRBV5-1	TRBJ2-2	TGCGCCAGCAGGACTAGCGGGGGGAACACCGGGGAGCTGTTTTTT	CASRTSGGNTGELFF
13	-	-	TRBV7-2	TRBJ1-2	TGTGCCAGCAGCATCGACAGTAACTATGGCTACACCTTC	CASSIDSNYGYTF
15	TRBD2	-	TRBV5-1	TRBJ2-5	TGCGCCAGCAGCTTGGCCGGGACTAAAGGGGAGACCCAGTACTTC	CASSLAGTKGETQYF
16	TRBD2	-	TRBV18	TRBJ2-1	TGTGCCAGCTCACGCCCTCTAGCGGGAATCTACAATGAGCAGTTCTTC	CASSRPLAGIYNEQFF
14	-	once	TRBV7-2	TRBJ2-7	TGTGCCAGCAGCTTAGTCAGGGGAGATAGCGAGCAGTACTTC	CASSLVRGDSEQYF
14	TRBD1	once	TRBV9	TRBJ1-1	TGTGCCAGCAGCGTAGTCACAGGGGGCACTGAAGCTTTCTTT	CASSVVTGGTEAFF
15	-	-	TRBV3-1/TRBV3-2	TRBJ1-1	TGTGCCAGCAGCCAAGTCTGGGGGCCGAACACTGAAGCTTTCTTT	CASSQVWGPNTEAFF
13	-	-	TRBV10-3	TRBJ2-7	TGTGCCATCAGTGAGTCGATCCCGGGAGAGCAGTACTTC	CAISESIPGEQYF
15	-	-	TRBV5-8	TRBJ2-3	TGTGCCAGCAGCTTGACGGTCCTCGGCACAGATACGCAGTATTTT	CASSLTVLGTDTQYF
14	-	-	TRBV5-1	TRBJ2-3	TGCGCCAGCAGCTTAAAGGGGCCGGAAGATACGCAGTATTTT	CASSLKGPEDTQYF
15	TRBD1	-	TRBV7-2	TRBJ1-3	TGTGCCAGCAGCGAGAGGACAGGGGATGGAAACACCATATATTTT	CASSERTGDGNTIYF
14	TRBD1	-	TRBV18	TRBJ1-2	TGTGCCAGCTCACCATATGAACAGGGGGGTGGCTACACCTTC	CASSPYEQGGGYTF
15	-	-	TRBV18	TRBJ2-5	TGTGCCAGCTCACCACCCGGCAGGGCACGAGAGACCCAGTACTTC	CASSPPGRARETQYF
15	TRBD2	-	TRBV9	TRBJ2-1	TGTGCCAGCATGCCTGTAGCGGGAGGCTCGAATGAGCAGTTCTTC	CASMPVAGGSNEQFF
12	-	-	TRBV19	TRBJ2-1	TGTGCCAGTAGCACTGGTTGGTATGAGCAGTTCTTC	CASSTGWYEQFF
13	TRBD1	-	TRBV7-3	TRBJ2-7	TGTGCCAGCAGTCCTACAGGGGCCAACGAGCAGTACTTC	CASSPTGANEQYF
12	-	-	TRBV6-5	TRBJ2-3	TGTGCCAGCGGCTCCCGGGGAAATACGCAGTATTTT	CASGSRGNTQYF
11	-	-	TRBV3-1/TRBV3-2	TRBJ2-4	TGTGCCAGCAGCCAAGGGGGGGGCCTGTACTTC	CASSQGGGLYF
16	-	-	TRBV6-5	TRBJ1-3	TGTGCCAGCAGTTACTCGCCTCCGGGGGCTGGAAACACCATATATTTT	CASSYSPPGAGNTIYF
16	-	once	TRBV19	TRBJ2-5	TGTGCCAGTAGCCTGGCACTACTAGCCCATGAAGAGACCCAGTACTTC	CASSLALLAHEETQYF
14	TRBD1	-	TRBV14	TRBJ2-3	TGTGCCAGCAGCATCGCCGGGACAGGGAATACGCAGTATTTT	CASSIAGTGNTQYF